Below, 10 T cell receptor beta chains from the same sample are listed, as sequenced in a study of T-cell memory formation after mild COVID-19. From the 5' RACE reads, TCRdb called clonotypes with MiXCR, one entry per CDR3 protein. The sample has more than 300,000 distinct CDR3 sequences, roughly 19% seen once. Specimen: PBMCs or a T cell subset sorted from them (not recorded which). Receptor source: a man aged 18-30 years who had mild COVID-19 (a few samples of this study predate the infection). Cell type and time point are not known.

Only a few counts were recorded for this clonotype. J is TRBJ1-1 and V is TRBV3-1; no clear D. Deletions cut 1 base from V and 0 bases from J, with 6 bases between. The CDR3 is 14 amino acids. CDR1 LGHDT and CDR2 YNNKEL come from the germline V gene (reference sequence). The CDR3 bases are TGTGCCAGCAGCCAAGTGGGCATGAACACTGAAGCTTTCTTT. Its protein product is CASSQVGMNTEAFF.

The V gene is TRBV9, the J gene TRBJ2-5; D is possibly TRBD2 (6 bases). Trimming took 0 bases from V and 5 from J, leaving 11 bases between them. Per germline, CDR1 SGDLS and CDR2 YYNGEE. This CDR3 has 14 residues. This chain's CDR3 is CASSVEVRGETQYF. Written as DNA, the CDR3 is TGTGCCAGCAGCGTAGAGGTCCGGGGGGAGACCCAGTACTTC.

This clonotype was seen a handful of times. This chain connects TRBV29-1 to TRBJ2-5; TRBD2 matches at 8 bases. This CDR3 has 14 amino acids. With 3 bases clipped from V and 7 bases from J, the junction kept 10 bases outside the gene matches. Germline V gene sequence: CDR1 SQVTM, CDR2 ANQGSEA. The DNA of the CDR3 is TGCAGCGTTGATCCGAGTGGGCTAGCGGGGACCCAGTACTTC. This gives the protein CSVDPSGLAGTQYF.

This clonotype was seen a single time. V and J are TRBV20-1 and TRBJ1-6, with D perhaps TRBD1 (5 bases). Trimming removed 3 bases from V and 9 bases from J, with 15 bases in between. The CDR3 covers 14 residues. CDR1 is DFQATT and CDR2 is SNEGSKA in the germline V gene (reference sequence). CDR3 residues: CSARIDSIVSPLHF. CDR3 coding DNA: TGCAGTGCTAGGATCGACAGCATCGTTTCACCCCTCCACTTT.

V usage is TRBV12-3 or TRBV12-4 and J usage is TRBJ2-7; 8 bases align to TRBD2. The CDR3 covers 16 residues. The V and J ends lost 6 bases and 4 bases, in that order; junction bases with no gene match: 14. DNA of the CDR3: TGTGCCAGCAGGAAAACTCCGGGACTAGGTCCTTACGAGCAGTACTTC. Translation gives CASRKTPGLGPYEQYF.

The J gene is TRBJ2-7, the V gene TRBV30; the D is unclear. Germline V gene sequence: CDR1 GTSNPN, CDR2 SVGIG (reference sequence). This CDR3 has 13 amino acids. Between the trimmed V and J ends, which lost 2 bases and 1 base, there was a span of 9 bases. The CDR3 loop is CAWSRGSSYEQYF. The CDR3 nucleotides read TGTGCCTGGAGTCGAGGCTCTTCCTACGAGCAGTACTTC.

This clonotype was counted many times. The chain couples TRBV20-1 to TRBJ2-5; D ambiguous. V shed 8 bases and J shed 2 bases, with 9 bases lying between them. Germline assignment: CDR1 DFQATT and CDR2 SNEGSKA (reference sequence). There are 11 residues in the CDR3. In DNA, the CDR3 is TGCAGTCCTGAGTTACAAGAGACCCAGTACTTC. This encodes CSPELQETQYF.

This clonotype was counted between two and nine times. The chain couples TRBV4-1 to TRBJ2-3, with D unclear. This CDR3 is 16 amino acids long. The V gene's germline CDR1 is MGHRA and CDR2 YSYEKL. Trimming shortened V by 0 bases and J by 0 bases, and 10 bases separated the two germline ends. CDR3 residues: CASSQDPRISTDTQYF. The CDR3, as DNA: TGCGCCAGCAGCCAAGATCCCCGGATTAGCACAGATACGCAGTATTTT.

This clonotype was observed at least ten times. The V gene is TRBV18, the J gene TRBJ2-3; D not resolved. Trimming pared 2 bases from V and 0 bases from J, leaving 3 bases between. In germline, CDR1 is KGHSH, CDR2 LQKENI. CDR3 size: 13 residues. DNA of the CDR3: TGTGCCAGCTCACCAGGGAGCACAGATACGCAGTATTTT. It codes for CASSPGSTDTQYF.

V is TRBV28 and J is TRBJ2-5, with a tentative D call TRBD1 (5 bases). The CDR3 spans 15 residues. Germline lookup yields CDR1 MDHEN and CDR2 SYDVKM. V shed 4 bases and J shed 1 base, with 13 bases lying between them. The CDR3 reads CASSYTGYTQETQYF. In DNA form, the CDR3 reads TGTGCCAGCAGTTACACAGGCTATACCCAAGAGACCCAGTACTTC.